The next 27 T cell receptor beta chains were all read from a single sample in a study of blood T cell repertoires in COVID-19 (dated by TCRdb to the early 2020s). Library creation used the immunoSEQ multiplex PCR assay. TCRdb provides this immuneACCESS table in a form limited to in-frame rearrangements. Some clones are lacking; in checked studies, under half of them reflect an unresolved V gene, and why the rest are absent is not known. This sample holds some 230,000 clones; 85% to 90% were observed only once. Under 3.5% of the sample comes from the top ten. The sample comprised PBMCs or T cells enriched from blood (not recorded which). These receptor sequences come from a woman aged 18-35 years in a cohort exposed to, infected with or recovered from COVID-19 (not recorded which).

This sequence joins TRBV28 and TRBJ2-5; 9 nucleotides align to TRBD1. Germline V gives CDR1 MDHEN, CDR2 SYDVKM. CDR3 length: 12 residues. Trimming took 9 bases from V and 2 from J; bases not matched to a gene: 1. Written as DNA, the CDR3 is TGTGCCAGTGACAGGGGGCAAGAGACCCAGTACTTC. As protein: CASDRGQETQYF.

The rearrangement links TRBV7-9 to TRBJ1-5; D possibly corresponds to TRBD1 (5 bases). CDR1 and CDR2 (germline): SEHNR, FQNEAQ (reference sequence). This CDR3 has 15 amino acids. Trimming left V 1 base short and J 1 base short, with 8 bases between. CDR3 in amino acids: CASSLGGGSNQPQHF. The CDR3 DNA is TGTGCCAGCAGCTTAGGTGGGGGGAGCAATCAGCCCCAGCATTTT.

The chain carries TRBV2 and TRBJ2-4; no clear D. The CDR3 sequence is 15 residues long. Germline-derived CDR1 and CDR2 are SNHLY and FYNNEI. V lost 1 base to trimming and J lost 6 bases, with 13 bases between them. In nucleotides, the CDR3 is TGTGCCAGCAGTGAAGGGAAACAGCCGATAAACATTCAGTACTTC. Amino acids: CASSEGKQPINIQYF.

The rearrangement uses TRBV19 and TRBJ2-7, with D possibly matching TRBD1 (5 bases). Germline CDR1 LNHDA, CDR2 SQIVND (reference sequence). V was pared by 3 bases and J by 4 bases, with 13 bases between. The CDR3 loop spans 14 amino acids. The CDR3 bases are TGTGCCAGTAGTATCCCAGGAGACAGTTACGAGCAGTACTTC. Translating it yields CASSIPGDSYEQYF.

The chain links TRBV6-5 to TRBJ1-1, with TRBD1 identical over 8 bases. This CDR3 has 13 residues. The V and J ends lost 4 bases and 13 bases, in that order; junction bases with no gene match: 11. CDR1 is MNHEY, CDR2 SVGAGI, per germline. In DNA form, the CDR3 reads TGTGCCAGCAGTTCCGACCGGACAGGGAATGATTTCTTT. It yields the protein CASSSDRTGNDFF.

V is TRBV6-5 and J is TRBJ2-5; 7 bases agree with TRBD1. Germline loops: CDR1 MNHEY, CDR2 SVGAGI. J was trimmed by 4 bases and V by 3 bases; bases with no gene match: 8. CDR3 length equals 15 residues. Here the CDR3 reads CASSYIGGRTETQYF. CDR3 coding DNA: TGTGCCAGCAGTTATATAGGGGGCCGTACAGAGACCCAGTACTTC.

The chain has TRBV7-9 and TRBJ2-7; 8 bases match TRBD2. This CDR3 contains 15 residues. CDR1 SEHNR and CDR2 FQNEAQ come from the germline V gene (reference sequence). V lost 1 base to trimming and J lost 3 bases; unmatched junction nucleotides: 5. For the CDR3, the DNA is TGTGCCAGCAGCTTAGGAAGCGGGAGTATCTACGAGCAGTACTTC. It specifies CASSLGSGSIYEQYF.

The CDR3 protein is CASSIYPYEQYF. The CDR3 region has the DNA TGTGCCAGCAGCATCTACCCCTACGAGCAGTACTTC. The chain links TRBV5-6 to TRBJ2-7; D is undetermined. The germline V and J ends were trimmed by 4 bases and 2 bases, with 7 bases remaining between them. Germline CDR1 is SGHDT and CDR2 is YYEEEE. The CDR3 is 12 amino acids.

The chain uses TRBV7-9 and TRBJ2-1, with TRBD2 identical over 13 bases. The CDR3 extends over 17 amino acids. The ends lost 1 base at V and 1 base at J; junction bases unmatched: 1. In germline, CDR1 is SEHNR, CDR2 FQNEAQ (reference sequence). DNA for the CDR3: TGTGCCAGCAGCTTAGGGACTAGCGGGAGTTCCTACAATGAGCAGTTCTTC. As protein: CASSLGTSGSSYNEQFF.

The chain carries TRBV9 and TRBJ1-3, with D unclear. Germline V lookup: CDR1 SGDLS, CDR2 YYNGEE. CDR3 size: 15 residues. Trimming removed 4 bases from V and 2 bases from J, with 13 bases in between. The CDR3 spells CASSTGSRTGNTIYF. CDR3 bases: TGTGCCAGCAGCACGGGGTCCCGAACTGGAAACACCATATATTTT. The whole variable domain, remainder taken from reference TRBV9 and TRBJ1-3, is DSGVTQTPKHLITATGQRVTLRCSPRSGDLSVYWYQQSLDQGLQFLIQYYNGEERAKGNILERFSAQQFPDLHSELNLSSLELGDSALYFCASSTGSRTGNTIYFGEGSWLTVV.

The table lists this clone with a count of one. This chain joins TRBV7-9 and TRBJ1-4, with D uncertain. Between the trimmed V and J ends, which lost 7 bases and 8 bases, there was a span of 11 bases. The CDR3 has 12 residues. Germline loops: CDR1 SEHNR, CDR2 FQNEAQ (reference sequence). The CDR3: CASTRPGEKLFF. The CDR3 coding sequence is TGTGCCAGCACCCGGCCGGGAGAAAAACTGTTTTTT.

The V and J genes are TRBV5-1 and TRBJ1-3; D not resolved. Trimming stripped 0 bases from V and 2 bases from J, with 9 bases between. Per the germline V gene, CDR1 is SGHRS and CDR2 is YFSETQ. This CDR3 is 15 amino acids long. Here the CDR3 DNA reads TGCGCCAGCAGCTTGGACAGCAATCCTGGAAACACCATATATTTT. The encoded protein is CASSLDSNPGNTIYF.

This sequence joins TRBV19 and TRBJ2-1; weak D call: TRBD1 (6 bases). V shed 3 bases and J shed 7 bases, with 13 bases lying between them. This CDR3 is 14 amino acids long. From germline, CDR1 is LNHDA and CDR2 SQIVND (reference sequence). CDR3 protein: CASSIPGGRNEQFF. CDR3 sequence (DNA): TGTGCCAGTAGTATTCCTGGGGGCCGGAATGAGCAGTTCTTC.

The chain links TRBV5-1 to TRBJ2-7; D perhaps matches TRBD1 (6 bases). The germline CDR1 and CDR2 sequences are SGHRS and YFSETQ. The CDR3 covers 15 residues. Trimming pared 4 bases from V and 6 bases from J, leaving 20 bases between. The CDR3 loop reads CASSKTGTSQPEQYF. The CDR3 DNA is TGCGCCAGCAGCAAAACCGGGACAAGTCAGCCCGAGCAGTACTTC.

This chain uses TRBV7-9 with TRBJ2-1, with TRBD2 matching 7 bases. From germline, CDR1 is SEHNR and CDR2 FQNEAQ (reference sequence). V trimming: 5 bases; J trimming: 2 bases; junction bases outside the gene matches: 12. This CDR3 has 17 amino acids. CDR3 region: CASSVSGGWGTYNEQFF. DNA for the CDR3: TGTGCCAGCAGCGTGTCGGGGGGATGGGGTACCTACAATGAGCAGTTCTTC.

The table lists this clone with a few counts. The chain uses TRBV5-7 and TRBJ1-5, with D possibly being TRBD1 (5 bases). TRBV5-7 qualifies as an ORF whose function is uncertain. Trimming removed 4 bases from V and 2 bases from J, with 16 bases in between. The CDR3 totals 16 residues. CDR3 loop: CASSPKGSRGNQPQHF. The CDR3 coding sequence is TGTGCCAGCAGCCCAAAGGGGTCTCGGGGCAATCAGCCCCAGCATTTT.

The V call is TRBV7-9, the J call TRBJ1-3; unclear D gene. V was trimmed by 1 base and J by 7 bases, leaving 11 bases between them. The CDR3 totals 14 residues. The germline V gene encodes CDR1 SEHNR and CDR2 FQNEAQ (reference sequence). The DNA for the CDR3 is TGTGCCAGCAGCTTAGAGGAAAAGAGGAACACCATATATTTT. It encodes CASSLEEKRNTIYF.

This rearrangement joins TRBV29-1 to TRBJ1-2; possibly TRBD1 for D (5 bases). CDR1 SQVTM and CDR2 ANQGSEA come from the germline V gene. The CDR3 sequence is 12 residues long. V gave up 6 bases and J gave up 4 bases, with 12 bases separating them. This CDR3 is CSVQTDAYGYTF. The CDR3 DNA sequence: TGCAGCGTCCAGACAGACGCCTATGGCTACACCTTC.

This clone was found a few times. The J gene is TRBJ1-6, the V gene TRBV6-1; the D gene is possibly TRBD1 (6 bases). The CDR3 extends over 19 amino acids. Germline V gene sequence: CDR1 MNHNS, CDR2 SASEGT. Deletions cut 0 bases from V and 0 bases from J, with 15 bases between. In nucleotides, the CDR3 is TGTGCCAGCAGTGAAGCCCCCTTTACAGGGAGCTCCTATAATTCACCCCTCCACTTT. The encoded protein is CASSEAPFTGSSYNSPLHF.

The chain couples TRBV19 to TRBJ2-2; D not resolved. This CDR3 spans 14 amino acids. The germline V gene has CDR1 LNHDA and CDR2 SQIVND (reference sequence). Trimming cost V 1 base and J 6 bases, with 9 bases left between them. The CDR3 here is CASSIVSSPGELFF. As DNA, the CDR3 is TGTGCCAGTAGTATAGTCTCTAGTCCCGGGGAGCTGTTTTTT.

The rearrangement joins TRBV28 to TRBJ1-5; possible D gene TRBD1, 5 bases. This CDR3 region has 15 residues. Per germline, CDR1 MDHEN and CDR2 SYDVKM. Trimming left V 6 bases short and J 7 bases short, with 19 bases between. CDR3 nucleotide sequence: TGTGCCAGCAGCCCGTTGGGGGGTCGGGGGCAGCCCCAGCATTTT. Amino acids: CASSPLGGRGQPQHF.

This chain links TRBV10-3 with TRBJ2-1; 7 bases map to TRBD2. Germline CDR1 is ENHRY and CDR2 is SYGVKD. The CDR3 is 17 residues long. V gave up 3 bases and J gave up 3 bases; unmatched junction bases: 11. The CDR3 loop reads CAISDILRLAVYNEQFF. CDR3 DNA sequence: TGTGCCATCAGTGATATTCTTAGGCTAGCGGTCTACAATGAGCAGTTCTTC.

This chain links TRBV11-2 with TRBJ1-5; D remains unclear. The CDR3 totals 13 residues. Trimming pared 2 bases from V and 4 bases from J, leaving 6 bases between. Per the germline V gene, CDR1 is SGHAT and CDR2 is FQNNGV. The CDR3 here is CASSLQINQPQHF. In nucleotides, the CDR3 is TGTGCCAGCAGCTTACAGATAAATCAGCCCCAGCATTTT.

J is TRBJ1-3 and V is TRBV6-2 or TRBV6-3; TRBD1 is a possible D gene (5 bases). Trimming cost V 3 bases and J 4 bases, with 10 bases left between them. CDR3 length: 14 residues. Germline CDR1 and CDR2: MNHEY and SVGEGT. For the CDR3, the DNA is TGTGCCAGCAGTTATGGGGCGAACGGAAACACCATATATTTT. It translates to CASSYGANGNTIYF.

This clone was observed a few times. The chain uses TRBV3-1 (or the pseudogene TRBV3-2) and TRBJ2-7; 11 bases agree with TRBD2. The V segment lost 4 bases and the J segment 6 bases; nucleotides outside the gene matches: 5. Germline V lookup: CDR1 LGHDT, CDR2 YNNKEL (reference sequence). This CDR3 is 14 amino acids long. The CDR3 is CASSPTSGSTEQYF. Here the CDR3 DNA reads TGTGCCAGCAGCCCTACTAGCGGGAGTACCGAGCAGTACTTC.

V gene TRBV15 combines with J gene TRBJ1-4, with no clear D. CDR1 is LNHNV, CDR2 YYDKDF, per germline (reference sequence). The CDR3 loop spans 13 amino acids. The ends were cut back, 6 bases at V and 4 bases at J, with 9 bases in the middle. Written as DNA, the CDR3 is TGTGCCACCAGAGCTAGAGTTAATGAAAAACTGTTTTTT. Translated: CATRARVNEKLFF.

The J gene is TRBJ1-3, the V gene TRBV2, with D uncertain. The CDR3 loop spans 13 amino acids. The V end was cut by 6 bases, the J end by 0 bases, with 6 bases between. Germline CDR1 SNHLY, CDR2 FYNNEI. The CDR3 coding sequence is TGTGCCAGCAGGGAGGACTCTGGAAACACCATATATTTT. Protein product: CASREDSGNTIYF.